This TCR beta chain originates from a study of CD8 T cells in Susac syndrome. General study findings and limits: That the number of individuals in its TCR sequencing and HLA analysis was relatively small was acknowledged by the study.

CDR3 length equals 12 residues. Germline lookup yields CDR1 LNHDA and CDR2 SQIVND (reference sequence). Trimming stripped 3 bases from V and 4 bases from J, with 3 bases between. Details on this clonotype: Its target is not known.

With random hexamers, reverse transcription was performed on about 0.5 to 1 ug of RNA. TCRdb redid the calling of the immunoSEQ multiplex PCR reads with MiXCR, one entry per CDR3 protein. The profile shows 250,000 to 350,000 distinct CDR3 sequences, around 84% of them singletons. The sequence was collected from a human donor with multiple sclerosis. Sequenced material: CD8+ T cells from PBMCs. V and J are TRBV19 and TRBJ2-2; no clear D gene. CDR3 bases: TGTGCCAGTAGTATGGGCACCGGGGAGCTGTTTTTT. This translates into CASSMGTGELFF.